The clone carrying this TCR beta chain has ten or more counts. The data stem from a study of neurological immune-mediated disorders. Every sequencing run produced over 180 million TCR-beta sequences, and the sequences from any one run covered 15-18 subjects. TCRdb recomputed calls from the 5' RACE reads with MiXCR, one row per CDR3 protein. The repertoire consists of fewer than 110,000 distinct CDR3 sequences, with under 14% occurring once and the leading ten covering about 3.1%. Time point meaning: longitudinal time-point 3. V shed 8 bases and J 5 bases; nucleotides not matched to a gene: 7. This CDR3 has 14 residues. The germline V gene has CDR1 MDHEN and CDR2 SYDVKM.

The chain joins TRBV28 to TRBJ2-2; 8 bases match TRBD1. Material for sequencing was PBMCs. The TCR originated in a female donor with HTLV-1-associated myelopathy (HAM/TSP). The CDR3 spells CASRTGQGTGELFF. The CDR3 nucleotides read TGTGCCAGCCGGACTGGACAGGGAACCGGGGAGCTGTTTTTT. Full variable domain (outside the CDR3, taken from reference TRBV28 and TRBJ2-2): DVKVTQSSRYLVKRTGEKVFLECVQDMDHENMFWYRQDPGLGLRLIYFSYDVKMKEKGDIPEGYSVSREKKERFSLILESASTNQTSMYLCASRTGQGTGELFFGEGSRLTVL.